Listed below are T cell receptor beta chains from one sample, sequenced in a study of cytomegalovirus exposure and HLA in healthy donors. Libraries were prepared by immunoSEQ multiplex PCR; TCRdb keeps only in-frame clonotypes and omits some of them. The table shows some 45,000 clones, with 72% occurring only once. Input material: PBMCs. The source is a man aged 25 to 40 in good health and CMV-seronegative. CDR3s include the opening cysteine and the closing phenylalanine or tryptophan. A D gene is named only where the DNA matches it firmly. Only some rows state a clone size, as once, few, many or a class for expanded clones.

>-|-|TRBV30|TRBJ1-3
CAWMSNRLSGNTIYF
TGTGCCTGGATGTCGAACAGGCTCTCTGGAAACACCATATATTTT
>-|TRBD1|TRBV5-1|TRBJ1-1
CASSTGTGGFRAFF
TGCGCCAGCAGTACCGGGACAGGGGGGTTTAGGGCTTTCTTT
>-|TRBD1|TRBV29-1|TRBJ2-3
CSVGTGNTQYF
TGCAGCGTTGGGACAGGGAACACGCAGTATTTT
>-|-|TRBV11-2|TRBJ2-2
CASSLLQGSDTGELFF
TGTGCCAGCAGCTTATTACAGGGTTCAGACACCGGGGAGCTGTTTTTT
>-|-|TRBV7-8|TRBJ2-7
CASSSTTGSYEQYF
TGTGCCAGCAGCTCCACAACAGGATCCTACGAGCAGTACTTC
>-|-|TRBV2|TRBJ2-3
CASSVQTSTDTQYF
TGTGCCAGCAGTGTTCAGACTAGCACAGATACGCAGTATTTT
>-|-|TRBV5-1|TRBJ2-7
CASSIGTDSYEQYF
TGCGCCAGCAGCATCGGGACTGACTCCTACGAGCAGTACTTC
>-|TRBD2|TRBV5-1|TRBJ2-4
CASSGSGIQNIQYF
TGCGCCAGCAGTGGTAGCGGGATACAAAACATTCAGTACTTC
>-|TRBD1|TRBV5-4|TRBJ1-1
CATVDRSNTEAFF
TGTGCCACCGTGGACAGGTCGAACACTGAAGCTTTCTTT
>once|-|TRBV7-7|TRBJ2-1
CASSLGGVNNEQFF
TGTGCCAGCAGCTTAGGCGGGGTCAACAATGAGCAGTTCTTC
>-|TRBD1|TRBV30|TRBJ2-1
CAWDRGKLGESYNEQFF
TGTGCCTGGGACAGGGGGAAATTAGGTGAGTCCTACAATGAGCAGTTCTTC
>-|TRBD1|TRBV30|TRBJ1-2
CAGTQGARLLAYTF
TGTGCCGGTACTCAGGGGGCGCGATTACTGGCTTACACCTTC
>-|-|TRBV2|TRBJ2-1
CASVMTPSPEQFF
TGTGCCAGCGTTATGACACCCTCCCCTGAGCAGTTCTTC
>few|TRBD1|TRBV19|TRBJ1-5
CASSIWTGDQPQHF
TGTGCCAGTAGTATTTGGACAGGGGATCAGCCCCAGCATTTT
>-|TRBD1|TRBV11-2|TRBJ2-1
CASSATSGQGINEQFF
TGTGCCAGCAGCGCCACCTCGGGACAGGGTATCAATGAGCAGTTCTTC
>-|-|TRBV11-2|TRBJ1-5
CASSLDLMAPQHF
TGTGCCAGCAGCTTAGATCTGATGGCTCCCCAGCATTTT
>-|TRBD1|TRBV7-8|TRBJ1-4
CASSYRQGYEKLFF
TGTGCCAGCAGCTACCGACAGGGGTACGAAAAACTGTTTTTT
>-|-|TRBV19|TRBJ1-2
CASSIAGRGSYGYTF
TGTGCCAGTAGTATAGCTGGTAGAGGGAGCTATGGCTACACCTTC
>-|TRBD2|TRBV28|TRBJ2-3
CASSPPSGRVTDTQYF
TGTGCCAGCAGTCCCCCTAGCGGGAGGGTTACAGATACGCAGTATTTT
>-|-|TRBV18|TRBJ2-3
CASSPRPQASTDTQYF
TGTGCCAGCTCACCACGACCCCAGGCTAGCACAGATACGCAGTATTTT
>-|TRBD2|TRBV11-3|TRBJ2-2
CASSLGVAGVPGELFF
TGTGCCAGCAGCCTAGGGGTAGCGGGAGTACCCGGGGAGCTGTTTTTT
>-|TRBD1|TRBV19|TRBJ1-1
CASSVTGGTAFF
TGTGCCAGTAGTGTGACAGGGGGCACAGCTTTCTTT
>-|-|TRBV7-8|TRBJ2-3
CASSRRGTSTDTQYF
TGTGCCAGCAGCCGACGCGGGACTAGCACAGATACGCAGTATTTT
>-|-|TRBV5-6|TRBJ1-2
CASSPRQHYGYTF
TGTGCCAGCAGCCCACGACAGCACTATGGCTACACCTTC
>few|-|TRBV9|TRBJ2-1
CASSGQVYNEQFF
TGTGCCAGCAGCGGGCAGGTTTACAATGAGCAGTTCTTC
>-|TRBD1|TRBV7-9|TRBJ2-7
CASSLVGDRGYEQYF
TGTGCCAGCAGCTTAGTGGGGGACAGGGGTTACGAGCAGTACTTC
>-|-|TRBV7-9|TRBJ1-2
CASSLASPLERFRNYGYTF
TGTGCCAGCAGCTTAGCCTCTCCCCTCGAGAGATTCCGCAACTATGGCTACACCTTC
>-|-|TRBV19|TRBJ1-2
CASSIAGGNYGYTF
TGTGCCAGTAGTATAGCAGGAGGGAACTATGGCTACACCTTC
>few|-|TRBV27|TRBJ2-7
CASSYRNSYEQYF
TGTGCCAGCAGCTACAGGAACTCCTACGAGCAGTACTTC
>-|-|TRBV13|TRBJ2-1
CASSLIMASASNEQFF
TGTGCCAGCAGCTTAATTATGGCTAGTGCGAGCAATGAGCAGTTCTTC
>-|TRBD1|TRBV29-1|TRBJ1-2
CSVSLLGQGIYGYTF
TGCAGCGTTAGCCTCCTGGGACAGGGGATCTATGGCTACACCTTC
>-|-|TRBV5-1|TRBJ2-7
CASSSRDSPYEQYF
TGCGCCAGCAGCTCGCGGGACAGTCCCTACGAGCAGTACTTC
>-|TRBD2|TRBV14|TRBJ2-1
CASSQLAAGAYNEQFF
TGTGCCAGCAGCCAACTTGCAGCGGGAGCGTACAATGAGCAGTTCTTC
>-|TRBD1|TRBV30|TRBJ1-2
CAWSGTDYGYTF
TGTGCCTGGTCCGGGACAGACTATGGCTACACCTTC
>-|TRBD1|TRBV7-9|TRBJ1-1
CASSLRTGRDEAFF
TGTGCCAGCAGCCTAAGGACAGGGCGGGATGAAGCTTTCTTT
>once|-|TRBV30|TRBJ1-5
CAWSHSGRGQPQHF
TGTGCCTGGAGCCATTCGGGGAGGGGGCAGCCCCAGCATTTT
>-|-|TRBV5-1|TRBJ2-7
CASSLSTGLGNYEQYF
TGCGCCAGCAGCTTGAGCACGGGACTGGGGAACTACGAGCAGTACTTC
>-|-|TRBV6-1|TRBJ1-1
CASNLGGKAFF
TGTGCCAGCAATCTTGGGGGCAAAGCTTTCTTT
>-|-|TRBV9|TRBJ2-2
CASSVLTGELFF
TGTGCCAGCAGCGTACTCACCGGGGAGCTGTTTTTT
>-|TRBD2|TRBV9|TRBJ2-3
CASSLGTSGRISTDTQYF
TGTGCCAGCAGCTTAGGGACTAGCGGGAGGATTTCGACAGATACGCAGTATTTT